The TCR beta chain described here comes from a study of type 1 regulatory T cells. The wider study: T-allo10 is an in vitro-generated, Tr1-enriched CD4 T cell product specific for alloantigen.

Trimming cost V 4 bases and J 6 bases; bases outside gene matches: 7. CDR1 and CDR2 from the germline V gene are SGHRS and YFSETQ. This CDR3 is 14 amino acids long. This clonotype was observed many times. TCRdb analysed the reads with MiXCR anew, one entry per CDR3 protein. The repertoire holds about 19,000 distinct CDR3 sequences, about a tenth seen once, with approximately 3% in the top ten. Sequencing was performed on CD4+ T cells, either the whole sample or a sorted fraction (not recorded which). This clonotype was obtained from a human donor in good health. The rearrangement links TRBV5-1 to TRBJ1-2; TRBD1 matches at 9 bases. The DNA for the CDR3 is TGCGCCAGCAGCCTAGCCGGGACAGGGAATGGCTACACCTTC. It codes for CASSLAGTGNGYTF.